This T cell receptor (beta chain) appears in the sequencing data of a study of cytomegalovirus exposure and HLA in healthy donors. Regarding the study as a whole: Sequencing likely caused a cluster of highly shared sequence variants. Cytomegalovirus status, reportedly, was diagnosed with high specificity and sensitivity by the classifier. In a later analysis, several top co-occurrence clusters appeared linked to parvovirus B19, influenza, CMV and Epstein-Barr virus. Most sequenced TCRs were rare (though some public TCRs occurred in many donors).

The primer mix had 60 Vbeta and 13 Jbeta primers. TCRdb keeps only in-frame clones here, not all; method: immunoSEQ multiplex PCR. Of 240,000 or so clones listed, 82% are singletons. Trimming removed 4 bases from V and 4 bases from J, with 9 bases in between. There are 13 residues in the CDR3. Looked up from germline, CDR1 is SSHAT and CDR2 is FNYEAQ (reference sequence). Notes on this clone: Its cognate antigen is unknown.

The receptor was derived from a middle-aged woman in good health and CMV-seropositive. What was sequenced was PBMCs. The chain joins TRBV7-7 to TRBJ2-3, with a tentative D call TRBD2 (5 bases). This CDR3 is CASSSGLPDTQYF. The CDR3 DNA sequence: TGTGCCAGCAGCTCCGGACTCCCAGATACGCAGTATTTT.